A selection of T cell receptor beta chains follows, all from one sample in a study of T cell changes during pregnancy in multiple sclerosis. Generated by immunoSEQ multiplex PCR, the TCRdb table keeps only in-frame clones and is missing some. The table includes about 60,000 clones, about 89% detected once. Sample: CD4+ T cells from peripheral blood mononuclear cells, taken in the first trimester of pregnancy. The source is a female donor with multiple sclerosis, enrolled in a pregnancy study. CDR3s include the opening cysteine and the closing phenylalanine or tryptophan. A D gene is named only where the DNA matches it firmly. Clone size, where shown, is once, few, many, or a class for clones that have expanded.

d_call	clone_size	v_call	j_call	cdr3_nt	cdr3_aa
-	-	TRBV30	TRBJ2-3	TGTGCCTGGAGTACGGGGAGTCCTACAGATACGCAGTATTTT	CAWSTGSPTDTQYF
-	-	TRBV2	TRBJ1-1	TGTGCCAGCAGTCGGGGGAAGGTCTGGACTGAAGCTTTCTTT	CASSRGKVWTEAFF
-	-	TRBV2	TRBJ2-4	TGTGCCAGCTCCCCTCGCGGGGGCAGGACCAAAAACATTCAGTACTTC	CASSPRGGRTKNIQYF
TRBD1	medium-sized	TRBV2	TRBJ1-2	TGTGCCACCGCGGGACAGGTCTATGGCTACACCTTC	CATAGQVYGYTF
TRBD2	-	TRBV4-3	TRBJ2-1	TGCGCCAGCAGTTCCGGTCGAATGGGACTAGCGGCAGCGGATTACAATGAGCAGTTCTTC	CASSSGRMGLAAADYNEQFF
-	-	TRBV4-3	TRBJ2-3	TGCGCCAGCAGCCAAGTAGGGGGGGCGACAGATACGCAGTATTTT	CASSQVGGATDTQYF
-	few	TRBV11-1	TRBJ1-1	TGTGCCAGCAGCTTATGGCAGGGGAACACTGAAGCTTTCTTT	CASSLWQGNTEAFF
-	-	TRBV14	TRBJ2-7	TGTGCCAACGAACAGGGATACTCCTACGAGCAGTACTTC	CANEQGYSYEQYF
-	few	TRBV7-6	TRBJ1-2	TGTGCCAGCAGCTTAGTCGGAGGACCCCAGACGGGTGGCTACACCTTC	CASSLVGGPQTGGYTF
-	-	TRBV19	TRBJ2-7	TGTGCCAGTAGCCTGGACAGGGAGGGTTACGAGCAGTACTTC	CASSLDREGYEQYF
-	-	TRBV7-9	TRBJ2-3	TGTGCCAGCAGCTTTCAATCGGGGAGCACAGATACGCAGTATTTT	CASSFQSGSTDTQYF
TRBD2	-	TRBV9	TRBJ2-1	TGTGCCAGCAACACTGGGGGAGGGCACATATCCTACAATGAGCAGTTCTTC	CASNTGGGHISYNEQFF
-	-	TRBV21-1	TRBJ2-3	TGTGCCAGCAGCCCCCGGACTAGCGGAACTAGCACAGATACGCAGTATTTT	CASSPRTSGTSTDTQYF
-	once	TRBV7-3	TRBJ1-4	TGTGCCAGCAGCCCCGAGGCAAACATGGCCGGGAATTACCTTGCAACTAATGAAAAACTGTTTTTT	CASSPEANMAGNYLATNEKLFF
TRBD1	-	TRBV7-9	TRBJ1-2	TGTGCCAGCAGCTTTTTACAGGGGGCTTATGGCTACACCTTC	CASSFLQGAYGYTF
-	-	TRBV7-3	TRBJ2-7	TGTGCCAGCAGCTTCCATGCTAGCTCCTACGAGCAGTACTTC	CASSFHASSYEQYF
-	-	TRBV19	TRBJ1-2	TGTGCCAGTAGGGGGGGGGACTATGGCTACACCTTC	CASRGGDYGYTF
-	-	TRBV7-2	TRBJ2-5	TGTGCCAGCAGCCGTGACAGGACCCAAGAGACCCAGTACTTC	CASSRDRTQETQYF
TRBD2	-	TRBV7-6	TRBJ2-2	TGTGCCAGCAGCTTAAAACGGGGGGGTACCGGGGAGCTGTTTTTT	CASSLKRGGTGELFF
-	-	TRBV7-2	TRBJ1-1	TGTGCCAGCAGCTTACATCAGAACACTGAAGCTTTCTTT	CASSLHQNTEAFF
TRBD2	-	TRBV6-5	TRBJ2-3	TGTGCCAGCAGTTTTCCGGGAGGACAAACAGATACGCAGTATTTT	CASSFPGGQTDTQYF
-	-	TRBV10-3	TRBJ1-3	TGTGCCATCAGACCGAGCGGGACGAGCTCTGGAAACACCATATATTTT	CAIRPSGTSSGNTIYF
TRBD1	-	TRBV10-3	TRBJ1-6	TGTGCCATCAGTGAGTCGACTGGAGGGGGCCGGTATAATTCACCCCTCCACTTT	CAISESTGGGRYNSPLHF
-	-	TRBV2	TRBJ1-5	TGTGCCAGTCAGCGGGACTCGAGGACCAATCAGCCCCAGCATTTT	CASQRDSRTNQPQHF
-	-	TRBV2	TRBJ2-1	TGTGCCAGCTCCCTAGAGGTTGAGCAGTTCTTC	CASSLEVEQFF
-	-	TRBV6-6	TRBJ1-2	TGTGCCAGCAGTTCAGGAAGCAAACTTTTCTATGGCTACACCTTC	CASSSGSKLFYGYTF
TRBD2	-	TRBV7-6	TRBJ2-1	TGTGCCAGCAGCTTAGCTAGCGGGGGGGCCGTCTCCTACAATGAGCAGTTCTTC	CASSLASGGAVSYNEQFF
TRBD1	-	TRBV5-1	TRBJ2-2	TGCGCCAGCATGTGGCTTACAGGGGGTGTCACCGGGGAGCTGTTTTTT	CASMWLTGGVTGELFF
TRBD1	-	TRBV5-6	TRBJ2-3	TGTGCCAGCAGGGACAGGGGGGGTGCAGATACGCAGTATTTT	CASRDRGGADTQYF